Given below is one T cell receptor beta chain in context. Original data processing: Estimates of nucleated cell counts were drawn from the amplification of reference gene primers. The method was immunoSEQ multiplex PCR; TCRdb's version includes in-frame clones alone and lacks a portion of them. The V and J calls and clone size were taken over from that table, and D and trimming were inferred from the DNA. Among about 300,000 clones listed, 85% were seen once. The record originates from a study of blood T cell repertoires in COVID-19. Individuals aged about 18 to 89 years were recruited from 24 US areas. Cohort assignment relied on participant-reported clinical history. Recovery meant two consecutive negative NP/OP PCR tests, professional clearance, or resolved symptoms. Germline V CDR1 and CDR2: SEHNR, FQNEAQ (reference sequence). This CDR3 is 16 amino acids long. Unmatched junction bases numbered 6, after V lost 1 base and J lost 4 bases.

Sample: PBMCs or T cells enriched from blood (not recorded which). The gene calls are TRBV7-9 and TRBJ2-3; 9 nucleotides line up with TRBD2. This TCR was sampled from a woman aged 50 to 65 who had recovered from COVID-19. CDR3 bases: TGTGCCAGCAGCTTAGATGGACTAGCGCGAGCAGATACGCAGTATTTT. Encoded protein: CASSLDGLARADTQYF.